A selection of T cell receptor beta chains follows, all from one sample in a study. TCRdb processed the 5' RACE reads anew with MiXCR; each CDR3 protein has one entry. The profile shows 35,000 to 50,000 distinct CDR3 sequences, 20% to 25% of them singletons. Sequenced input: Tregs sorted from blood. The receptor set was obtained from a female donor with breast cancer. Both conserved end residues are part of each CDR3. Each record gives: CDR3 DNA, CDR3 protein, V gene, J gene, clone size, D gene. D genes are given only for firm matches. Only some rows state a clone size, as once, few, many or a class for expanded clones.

TGTGCCAGCAGCCCGGGACTTCCCGACTACAATGAGCAGTTCTTC	CASSPGLPDYNEQFF	TRBV4-2	TRBJ2-1	many	-
TGTGCCAGCAGATCTAGCGGGAGACGGACCGGGGAGCTGTTTTTT	CASRSSGRRTGELFF	TRBV9	TRBJ2-2	-	TRBD2
TGTGCCAGCAGCTTAGGGACAGGCGGTACTGGAAACACCATATATTTT	CASSLGTGGTGNTIYF	TRBV13	TRBJ1-3	few	-
TGTGCCAGCAGCTTGAGTAGCGGGGCTTCCTACAATGAGCAGTTCTTC	CASSLSSGASYNEQFF	TRBV7-9	TRBJ2-1	few	TRBD2
TGTGCCAGCAGCTTAGCTTCAGGGGGTCCGGAGCAGTACTTC	CASSLASGGPEQYF	TRBV7-9	TRBJ2-7	many	TRBD1
TGTGCCAGCAGCTTATTGGCCAGAGGGGATGAGCAGTTCTTC	CASSLLARGDEQFF	TRBV7-8	TRBJ2-1	-	-
TGTGCCAGTATTTCGACAGAATCCTACGAGCAGTACTTC	CASISTESYEQYF	TRBV12-3/TRBV12-4	TRBJ2-7	-	-
TGCGCCAGCAGCCAGGGACCGGCGGTAGAGACCCAGTACTTC	CASSQGPAVETQYF	TRBV5-1	TRBJ2-5	many	-
TGTGCCAGCAGACTGGGGCTAGCATCGGGTGAGCAGTTCTTC	CASRLGLASGEQFF	TRBV12-3/TRBV12-4	TRBJ2-1	-	-
TGTGCCAGCAGCTTTTTGGGGGACAGGCGGGCAAATCAGCCCCAGCATTTT	CASSFLGDRRANQPQHF	TRBV7-9	TRBJ1-5	-	TRBD1
TGTGCCACCAGCAGAGTCCGCCGAACGGGACTGAACACTGAAGCTTTCTTT	CATSRVRRTGLNTEAFF	TRBV15	TRBJ1-1	many	-
TGCGCCAGCAGCGGGGACGCGAGCTCCTACAATGAGCAGTTCTTC	CASSGDASSYNEQFF	TRBV5-1	TRBJ2-1	many	-
TGCGCCAGCAGCCAAGGGGGGGGACAGGGGCGTCTCGAGCAGTACTTC	CASSQGGGQGRLEQYF	TRBV4-1	TRBJ2-7	many	TRBD1
TGTGCCAGCAGCTTAACCCAGGGGGGAGGGAAAGATACGCAGTATTTT	CASSLTQGGGKDTQYF	TRBV7-3	TRBJ2-3	many	-
TGTGCCAGCGCGGGCGGGCTAGCGGGGGGGGCGTCCTACAATGAGCAGTTCTTC	CASAGGLAGGASYNEQFF	TRBV9	TRBJ2-1	many	TRBD2
TGTGCCAGCAGCCAAGTGGAGCCGGGACTAGCGACAGATACGCAGTATTTT	CASSQVEPGLATDTQYF	TRBV3-1	TRBJ2-3	-	TRBD2